The rows below give T cell receptor beta chains drawn from one sample of a study of blood T cells in healthy people across ages. MiXCR, run by TCRdb on the 5' RACE reads, gives a single entry per CDR3 protein. The repertoire includes about 1,400,000 distinct CDR3 sequences, 35% to 45% of them detected once, and 7.9% sits in the top ten. Sequenced sample: blood. The source is a woman between 18 and 29 years old in good health. Each CDR3 is given with its conserved first and last residue. A D gene is named only where the DNA matches it firmly. Clone size appears in some rows only: once, few, many, or a class for an expanded clone.

D gene	V gene	clone size	J gene	CDR3 protein
TRBD2	TRBV11-2	few	TRBJ2-3	CASSLFASGSADTQYF
.	TRBV29-1	.	TRBJ2-7	CSGQPYGTCEQYF
.	TRBV2	.	TRBJ2-7	CASSELRASYYEQYF
TRBD2	TRBV2	.	TRBJ2-1	CASSEAWEAGVPYNEQFF
TRBD1	TRBV6-6	.	TRBJ1-5	CASSPTGTGRGNQPQHF
.	TRBV20-1	few	TRBJ1-2	CSASQTLEGLSYTF
.	TRBV2	many	TRBJ2-3	CASSVSQLPTDTQYF
.	TRBV4-1	.	TRBJ2-4	CASSQVFPRAGGFGKNIQYF
TRBD1	TRBV5-5	once	TRBJ1-6	CASSLAAGGSYNSPLHF
TRBD2	TRBV12-3/TRBV12-4	.	TRBJ2-7	CASSLGSGSHYEQYF
TRBD1	TRBV7-2	few	TRBJ1-1	CASSFPGQVNTEAFF
TRBD2	TRBV10-2	.	TRBJ2-7	CASSGRGGHAHEQYF
TRBD2	TRBV2	once	TRBJ2-1	CASSERGLAAYNEQFF
TRBD1	TRBV6-6	.	TRBJ2-7	CATLGQGRTYEQYF
.	TRBV7-3	many	TRBJ2-1	CASSYVGGNEQFF
.	TRBV3-1	.	TRBJ2-5	CASSQDVGGAETQYF
.	TRBV2	once	TRBJ2-3	CASSEEGLDTQYF
TRBD1	TRBV10-3	.	TRBJ2-3	CAISGDRGGSTDTQYF
TRBD2	TRBV5-1	.	TRBJ2-1	CASSFQLAGGRNEQFF
.	TRBV11-2	few	TRBJ1-4	CASSSLWSGSNEKLFF
.	TRBV20-1	.	TRBJ2-3	CSARDPQYF
TRBD2	TRBV20-1	.	TRBJ2-5	CSAPWTSGGNFLQETQYF
.	TRBV12-3/TRBV12-4	.	TRBJ1-2	CASSPDGTLCGYTF
TRBD2	TRBV6-1	.	TRBJ2-2	CAGSWFERGPTGELFF
TRBD1	TRBV7-9	.	TRBJ2-7	CASSRRDRVLGAYEQYF
.	TRBV4-2	few	TRBJ1-6	CASSQDFADSNSPLHF
.	TRBV5-1	.	.	CASSLDQPDEQYF
.	TRBV19	once	TRBJ2-1	CASTSNYEQFF
.	TRBV28	few	TRBJ2-3	CASRLRATDTQYF
TRBD2	TRBV20-1	.	TRBJ2-3	CSAKRVAGGDTQYF
TRBD1	TRBV6-2/TRBV6-3	.	TRBJ1-2	CASSTRQGGNYGYTF
TRBD1	TRBV5-6	.	.	CASNRQGAETQYF
.	TRBV10-3	.	TRBJ2-7	CAISFTLGYEQYF
.	TRBV27	.	TRBJ2-6	CASSLSYSGANVLTF
.	TRBV4-1	.	TRBJ1-1	CASNQPVGTEAFF
TRBD2	TRBV5-1	.	TRBJ2-1	CASSQGLVEQFF
.	TRBV27	.	TRBJ2-7	CASSLAGLQSYEQYF
.	TRBV5-5	.	TRBJ1-4	CASSLAPRATNEKLFF
TRBD1	TRBV3-1	few	TRBJ1-2	CASSARDRVYGYTF
.	TRBV5-1	.	TRBJ2-5	CASSLGPGGFNEQYF
.	TRBV20-1	many	TRBJ2-5	CSARWRETQYF
TRBD1	TRBV27	few	TRBJ1-6	CASARRQGGGDNSPLHF
.	TRBV20-1	.	TRBJ2-6	CSASPGTGLTF
.	TRBV29-1	few	TRBJ1-1	CSGRGLDTEAFF
.	TRBV19	.	TRBJ2-2	CASSIGSNTGELFF
TRBD2	TRBV6-1	few	TRBJ2-7	CASSEARTSGTYEQYF
TRBD1	TRBV29-1	few	TRBJ2-7	CSGPGQGFGEQYF
.	TRBV7-2	.	TRBJ1-6	CASSPRGGEAYNSPLHF
TRBD2	TRBV7-6	.	TRBJ2-3	CASSLGVSGQPTDTQYF
.	TRBV9	.	TRBJ1-5	CASSSAGDDQPQHF
TRBD1	TRBV28	few	TRBJ1-6	CASSLWGVKKGAWNSPLHF
TRBD2	TRBV4-1	.	TRBJ2-7	CASSQVASGDSYEQYF
TRBD2	TRBV5-6	.	TRBJ2-1	CAGSLAIGGSSYNEQFF
.	TRBV11-2	once	.	CASSLEPGVPFTYEQYF
TRBD2	TRBV20-1	once	TRBJ2-5	CSVTSGRTQETQYF
.	TRBV7-8	few	TRBJ1-2	CASSLPGSGYGYTF
TRBD1	TRBV12-3/TRBV12-4	many	TRBJ1-6	CASSSSGTVNSPLHF